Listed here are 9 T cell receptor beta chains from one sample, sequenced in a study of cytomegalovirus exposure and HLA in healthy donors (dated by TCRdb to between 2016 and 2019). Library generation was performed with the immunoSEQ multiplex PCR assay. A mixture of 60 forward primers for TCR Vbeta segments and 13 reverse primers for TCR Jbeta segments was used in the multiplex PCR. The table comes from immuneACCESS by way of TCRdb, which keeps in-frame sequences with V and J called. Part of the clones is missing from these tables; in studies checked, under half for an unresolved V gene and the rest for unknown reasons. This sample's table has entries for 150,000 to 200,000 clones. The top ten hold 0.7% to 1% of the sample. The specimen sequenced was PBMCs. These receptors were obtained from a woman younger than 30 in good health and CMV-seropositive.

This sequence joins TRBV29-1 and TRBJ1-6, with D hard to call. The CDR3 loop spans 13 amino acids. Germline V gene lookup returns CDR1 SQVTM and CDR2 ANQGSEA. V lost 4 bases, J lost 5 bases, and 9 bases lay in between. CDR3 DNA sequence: TGCAGCGTTGGTGACACAAATAATTCACCCCTCCACTTT. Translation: CSVGDTNNSPLHF. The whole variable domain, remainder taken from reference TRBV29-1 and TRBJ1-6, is SAVISQKPSRDICQRGTSLTIQCQVDSQVTMMFWYRQQPGQSLTLIATANQGSEATYESGFVIDKFPISRPNLTFSTLTVSNMSPEDSSIYLCSVGDTNNSPLHFGNGTRLTVT.

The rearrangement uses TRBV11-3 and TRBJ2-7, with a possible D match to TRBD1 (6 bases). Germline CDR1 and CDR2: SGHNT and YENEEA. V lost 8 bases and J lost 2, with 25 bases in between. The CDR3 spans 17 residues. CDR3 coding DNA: TGTGCCAGCGCTCTCAGCCGCGGACAGAGCCTTACCTACGAGCAGTACTTC. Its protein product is CASALSRGQSLTYEQYF.

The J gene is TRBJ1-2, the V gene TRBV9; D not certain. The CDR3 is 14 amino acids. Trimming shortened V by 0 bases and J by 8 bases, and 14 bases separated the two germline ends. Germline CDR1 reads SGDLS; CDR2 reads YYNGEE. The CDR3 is CASSVGSHSKGYTF. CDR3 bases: TGTGCCAGCAGCGTAGGGAGTCATAGTAAGGGCTACACCTTC.

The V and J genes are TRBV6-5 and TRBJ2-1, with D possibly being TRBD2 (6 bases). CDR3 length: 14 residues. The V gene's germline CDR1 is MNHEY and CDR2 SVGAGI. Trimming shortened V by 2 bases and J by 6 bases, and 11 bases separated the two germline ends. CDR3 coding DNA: TGTGCCAGCAGTTACCGCGGGACTTTCAATGAGCAGTTCTTC. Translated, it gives CASSYRGTFNEQFF.

In nucleotides, the CDR3 is TGTGCCAGCTCACCCGGGGGGGCGAGCTACGAGCAGTACTTC. This sequence encodes CASSPGGASYEQYF. The chain is built from TRBV18 and TRBJ2-7; 8 nucleotides match TRBD2. Germline V gives CDR1 KGHSH, CDR2 LQKENI. This CDR3 comprises 14 residues. With 3 bases clipped from V and 3 bases from J, the junction kept 4 bases outside the gene matches.

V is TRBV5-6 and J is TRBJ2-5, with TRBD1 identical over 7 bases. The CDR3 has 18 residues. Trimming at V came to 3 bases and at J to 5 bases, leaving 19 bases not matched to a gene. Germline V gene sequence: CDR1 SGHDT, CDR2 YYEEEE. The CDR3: CASSSTSGTESRGETQYF. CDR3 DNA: TGTGCCAGCAGCTCCACCTCCGGGACAGAATCAAGGGGGGAGACCCAGTACTTC. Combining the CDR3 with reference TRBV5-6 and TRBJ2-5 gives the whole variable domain DAGVTQSPTHLIKTRGQQVTLRCSPKSGHDTVSWYQQALGQGPQFIFQYYEEEERQRGNFPDRFSGHQFPNYSSELNVNALLLGDSALYLCASSSTSGTESRGETQYFGPGTRLLVL.

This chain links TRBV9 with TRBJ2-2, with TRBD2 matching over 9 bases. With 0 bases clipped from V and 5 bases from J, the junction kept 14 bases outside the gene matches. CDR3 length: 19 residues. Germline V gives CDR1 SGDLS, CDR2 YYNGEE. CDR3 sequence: CASSVERSTQRGATGELFF. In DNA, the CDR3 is TGTGCCAGCAGCGTAGAGAGGTCCACCCAGCGGGGGGCAACCGGGGAGCTGTTTTTT.

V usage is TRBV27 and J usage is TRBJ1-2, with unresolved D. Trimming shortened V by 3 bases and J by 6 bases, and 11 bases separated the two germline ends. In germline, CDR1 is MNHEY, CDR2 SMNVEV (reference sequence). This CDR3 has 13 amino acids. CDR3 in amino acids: CASSFGGSHGYTF. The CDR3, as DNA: TGTGCCAGCAGTTTTGGAGGCTCCCATGGCTACACCTTC.

The CDR3 protein is CASTGQGYNSPLHF. CDR3 nucleotide sequence: TGTGCCAGCACTGGACAGGGATATAATTCACCCCTCCACTTT. The rearrangement links TRBV2 to TRBJ1-6, with 8 bases that match TRBD1. Trimming took 7 bases from V and 4 from J; bases not matched to a gene: 3. The CDR3 totals 14 residues. Germline-derived CDR1 and CDR2 are SNHLY and FYNNEI.